This T cell receptor (beta chain) derives from a study of blood T cell repertoires in COVID-19. Study-level information: The cDNA or gDNA used as material had been derived from T cells, B-cell-depleted T cells, or PBMCs.

Germline loops: CDR1 SGHNT, CDR2 YYREEE (reference sequence). The CDR3 totals 14 residues. V was pared by 3 bases and J by 0 bases, with 8 bases between. Those who participated ranged in age from about 18 to 89 years and resided in around 22 US areas. Clinical history reported by participants formed the basis on which cohorts were assigned. Exposed enrollees encountered a COVID-19 case at some point within 2 weeks before study entry. A single count supports this clone. TCRdb keeps only in-frame clones here, not all; method: immunoSEQ multiplex PCR. The profile shows fewer than 250,000 clones, about 83% of them singletons.

The V call is TRBV5-4, the J call TRBJ2-3, with D possibly matching TRBD2 (6 bases). The sequence derives from a woman aged 25 to 39 who had been exposed to COVID-19. The sequencing sample was made of PBMCs or T cells enriched from blood (not recorded which). CDR3 in amino acids: CASSYGGSTDTQYF. The DNA for the CDR3 is TGTGCCAGCAGCTACGGGGGTAGCACAGATACGCAGTATTTT.